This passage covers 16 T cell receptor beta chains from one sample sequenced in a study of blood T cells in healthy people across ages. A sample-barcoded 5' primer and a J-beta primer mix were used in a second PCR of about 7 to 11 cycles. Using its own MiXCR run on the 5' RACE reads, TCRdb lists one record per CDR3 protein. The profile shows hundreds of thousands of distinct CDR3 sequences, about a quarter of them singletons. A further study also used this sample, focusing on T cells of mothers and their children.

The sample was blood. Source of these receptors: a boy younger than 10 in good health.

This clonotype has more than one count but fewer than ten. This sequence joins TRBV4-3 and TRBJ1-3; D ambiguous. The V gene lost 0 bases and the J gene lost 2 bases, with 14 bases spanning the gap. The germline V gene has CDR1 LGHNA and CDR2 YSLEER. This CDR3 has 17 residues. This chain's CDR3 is CASSQDSPASAGNTIYF. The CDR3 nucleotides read TGCGCCAGCAGCCAAGATTCCCCAGCGTCCGCTGGAAACACCATATATTTT.

The CDR3 spells CASSSDGRGGDTQYF. The DNA of the CDR3 is TGTGCCAGCAGCTCCGACGGGAGGGGGGGAGATACGCAGTATTTT. The gene calls are TRBV11-2 and TRBJ2-3; 8 bases fit TRBD2. V shed 4 bases, J shed 5 bases, and the junction held 8 bases outside the gene matches. CDR3 length equals 15 residues. Germline V CDR1 and CDR2: SGHAT, FQNNGV.

The chain's CDR3 is CASSKRGQGAPDTQYF. The CDR3 coding sequence is TGTGCCAGCAGCAAGAGGGGACAGGGGGCTCCAGATACGCAGTATTTT. The chain has TRBV21-1 and TRBJ2-3; TRBD1 is the table's D call and was not checked against the DNA. TRBV21-1 is marked as a pseudogene. There are 16 residues in the CDR3.

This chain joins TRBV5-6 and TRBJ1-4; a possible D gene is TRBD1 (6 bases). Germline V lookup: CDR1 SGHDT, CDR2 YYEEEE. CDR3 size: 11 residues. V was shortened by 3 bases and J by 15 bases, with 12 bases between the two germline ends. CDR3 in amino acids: CASSSGGRLFF. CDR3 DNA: TGTGCCAGCAGCTCGGGGGGCAGGTTGTTTTTT.

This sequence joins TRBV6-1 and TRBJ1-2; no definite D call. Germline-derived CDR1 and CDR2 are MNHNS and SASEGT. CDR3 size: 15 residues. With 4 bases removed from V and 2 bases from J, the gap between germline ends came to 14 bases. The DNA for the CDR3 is TGTGCCAGCAGTGGACGATCCGGCGGCAACTATGGCTACACCTTC. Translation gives CASSGRSGGNYGYTF.

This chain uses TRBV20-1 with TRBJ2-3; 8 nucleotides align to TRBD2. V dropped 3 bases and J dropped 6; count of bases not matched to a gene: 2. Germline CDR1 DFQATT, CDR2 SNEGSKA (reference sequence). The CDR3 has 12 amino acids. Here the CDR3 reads CSASGLADTQYF. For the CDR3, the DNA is TGCAGTGCTAGTGGACTAGCTGATACGCAGTATTTT.

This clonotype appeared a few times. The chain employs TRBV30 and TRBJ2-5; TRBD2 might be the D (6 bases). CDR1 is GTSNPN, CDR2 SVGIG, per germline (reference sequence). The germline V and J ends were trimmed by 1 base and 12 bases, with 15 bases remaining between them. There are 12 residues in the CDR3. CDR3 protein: CAWSAQRAVEYF. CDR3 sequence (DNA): TGTGCCTGGAGTGCCCAGCGGGCAGTAGAGTACTTC.

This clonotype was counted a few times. CDR3 loop: CSAMAGQALFYSNQPQHF. The CDR3 DNA follows: TGCAGTGCTATGGCCGGACAGGCCCTCTTTTATAGCAATCAGCCCCAGCATTTT. The rearrangement uses TRBV20-1 and TRBJ1-5; 7 bases align to TRBD1. The CDR3 totals 18 residues. The V gene end was trimmed by 4 bases and the J gene end by 0 bases; junction bases not matched to a gene: 15. The germline gives CDR1 DFQATT, CDR2 SNEGSKA (reference sequence).

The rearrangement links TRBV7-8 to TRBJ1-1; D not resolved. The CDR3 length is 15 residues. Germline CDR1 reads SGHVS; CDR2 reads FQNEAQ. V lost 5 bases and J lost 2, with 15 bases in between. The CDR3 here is CASSPDPSPNTEAFF. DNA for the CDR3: TGTGCCAGCAGCCCTGACCCGTCTCCTAACACTGAAGCTTTCTTT.

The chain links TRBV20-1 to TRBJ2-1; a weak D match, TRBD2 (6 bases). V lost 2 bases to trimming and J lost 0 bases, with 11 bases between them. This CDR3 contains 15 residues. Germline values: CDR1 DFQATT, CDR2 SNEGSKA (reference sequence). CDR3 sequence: CSARRDSRSYNEQFF. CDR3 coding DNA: TGCAGTGCTAGAAGGGACTCCCGCTCCTACAATGAGCAGTTCTTC.

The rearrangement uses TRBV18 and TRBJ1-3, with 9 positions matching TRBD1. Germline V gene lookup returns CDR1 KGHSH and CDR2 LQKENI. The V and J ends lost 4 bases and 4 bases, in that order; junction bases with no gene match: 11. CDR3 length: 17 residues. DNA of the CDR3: TGTGCCAGCTCACAGTACGACACAGGGGGCGAAGGAAACACCATATATTTT. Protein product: CASSQYDTGGEGNTIYF.

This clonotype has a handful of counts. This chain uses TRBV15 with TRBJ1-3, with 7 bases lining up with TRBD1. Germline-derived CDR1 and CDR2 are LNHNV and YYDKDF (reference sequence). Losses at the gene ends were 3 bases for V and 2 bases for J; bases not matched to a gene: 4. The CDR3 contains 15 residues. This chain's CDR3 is CATSSDRAPGNTIYF. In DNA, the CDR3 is TGTGCCACCAGCAGCGACAGGGCCCCTGGAAACACCATATATTTT.

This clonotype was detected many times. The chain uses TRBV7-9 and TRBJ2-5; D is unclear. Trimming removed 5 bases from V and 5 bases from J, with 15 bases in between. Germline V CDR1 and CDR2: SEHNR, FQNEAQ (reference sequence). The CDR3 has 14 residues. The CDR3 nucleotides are TGTGCCAGCAGCCCGGATCCTAATGGGGAGACCCAGTACTTC. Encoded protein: CASSPDPNGETQYF.

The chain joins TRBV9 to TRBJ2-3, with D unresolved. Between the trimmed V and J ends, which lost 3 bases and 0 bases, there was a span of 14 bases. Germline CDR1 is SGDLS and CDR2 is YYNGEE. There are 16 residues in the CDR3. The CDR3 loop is CASSALAAASTDTQYF. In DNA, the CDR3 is TGTGCCAGCAGCGCCTTAGCTGCGGCTAGCACAGATACGCAGTATTTT.

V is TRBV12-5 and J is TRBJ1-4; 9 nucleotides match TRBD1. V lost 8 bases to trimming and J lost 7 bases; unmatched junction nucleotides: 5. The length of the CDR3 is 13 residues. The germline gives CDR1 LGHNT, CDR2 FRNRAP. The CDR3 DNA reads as TGTGCTAGTAGACAGGGGGGAATTGAAAAACTGTTTTTT. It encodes CASRQGGIEKLFF.

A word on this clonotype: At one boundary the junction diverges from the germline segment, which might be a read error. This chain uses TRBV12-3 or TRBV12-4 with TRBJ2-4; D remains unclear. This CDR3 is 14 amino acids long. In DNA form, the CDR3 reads TGTGCCAGCAGTTTATTTAGTTCCAAAAACATTCAGTGCTTC. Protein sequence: CASSLFSSKNIQCF.